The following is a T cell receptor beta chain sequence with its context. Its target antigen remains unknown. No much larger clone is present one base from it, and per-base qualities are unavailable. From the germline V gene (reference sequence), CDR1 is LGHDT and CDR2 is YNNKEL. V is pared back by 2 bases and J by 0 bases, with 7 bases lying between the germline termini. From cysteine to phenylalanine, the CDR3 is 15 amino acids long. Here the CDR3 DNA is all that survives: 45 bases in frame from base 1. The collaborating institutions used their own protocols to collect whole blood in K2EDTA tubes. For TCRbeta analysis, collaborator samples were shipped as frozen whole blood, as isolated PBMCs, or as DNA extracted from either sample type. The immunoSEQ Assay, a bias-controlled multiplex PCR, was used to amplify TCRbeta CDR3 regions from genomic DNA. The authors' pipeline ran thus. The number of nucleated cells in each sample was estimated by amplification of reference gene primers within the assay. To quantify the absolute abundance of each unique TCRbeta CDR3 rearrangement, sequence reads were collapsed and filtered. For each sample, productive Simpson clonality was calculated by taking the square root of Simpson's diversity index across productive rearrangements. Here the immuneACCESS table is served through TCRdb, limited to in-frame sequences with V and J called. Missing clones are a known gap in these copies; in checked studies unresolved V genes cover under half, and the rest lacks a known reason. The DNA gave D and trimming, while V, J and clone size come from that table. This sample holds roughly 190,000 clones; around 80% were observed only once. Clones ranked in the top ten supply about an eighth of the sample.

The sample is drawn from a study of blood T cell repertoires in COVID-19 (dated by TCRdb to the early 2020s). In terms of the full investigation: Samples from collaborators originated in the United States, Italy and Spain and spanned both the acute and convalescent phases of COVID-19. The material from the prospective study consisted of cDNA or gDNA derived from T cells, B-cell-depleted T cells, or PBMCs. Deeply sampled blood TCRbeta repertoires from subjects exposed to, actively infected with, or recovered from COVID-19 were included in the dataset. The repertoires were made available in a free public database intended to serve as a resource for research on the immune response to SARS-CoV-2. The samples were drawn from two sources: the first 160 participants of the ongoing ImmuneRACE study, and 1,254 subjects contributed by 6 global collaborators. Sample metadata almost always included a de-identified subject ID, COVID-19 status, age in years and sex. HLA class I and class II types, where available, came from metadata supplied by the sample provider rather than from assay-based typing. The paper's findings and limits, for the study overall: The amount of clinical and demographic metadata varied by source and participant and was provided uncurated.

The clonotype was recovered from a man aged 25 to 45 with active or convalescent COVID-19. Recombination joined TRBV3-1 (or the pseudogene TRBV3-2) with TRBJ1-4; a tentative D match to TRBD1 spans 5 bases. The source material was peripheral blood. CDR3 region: CASSQQDTTNEKLFF. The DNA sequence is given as TGTGCCAGCAGCCAACAGGACACAACTAATGAAAAACTGTTTTTT.